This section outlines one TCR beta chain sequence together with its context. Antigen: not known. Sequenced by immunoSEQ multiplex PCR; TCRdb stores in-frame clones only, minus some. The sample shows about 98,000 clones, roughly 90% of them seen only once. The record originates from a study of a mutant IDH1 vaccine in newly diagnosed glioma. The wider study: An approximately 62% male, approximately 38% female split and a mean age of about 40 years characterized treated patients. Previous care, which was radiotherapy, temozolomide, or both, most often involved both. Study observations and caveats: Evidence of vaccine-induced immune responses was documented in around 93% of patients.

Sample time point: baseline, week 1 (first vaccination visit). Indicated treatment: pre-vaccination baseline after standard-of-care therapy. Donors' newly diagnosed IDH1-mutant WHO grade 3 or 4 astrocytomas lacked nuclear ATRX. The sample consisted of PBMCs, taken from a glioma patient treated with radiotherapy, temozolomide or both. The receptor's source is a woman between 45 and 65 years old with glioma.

The CDR3 nucleotides read TGTGCCAGCAGATTTACAGGGGGTTCTGGGGCCAACGTCCTGACTTTC. Its translation is CASRFTGGSGANVLTF. This chain links TRBV27 with TRBJ2-6, with 8 nucleotides matching TRBD1. Per germline, CDR1 MNHEY and CDR2 SMNVEV (reference sequence). The CDR3 consists of 16 residues. Germline trimming cut 6 bases from V and 1 base from J; bases unmatched to any gene: 5.